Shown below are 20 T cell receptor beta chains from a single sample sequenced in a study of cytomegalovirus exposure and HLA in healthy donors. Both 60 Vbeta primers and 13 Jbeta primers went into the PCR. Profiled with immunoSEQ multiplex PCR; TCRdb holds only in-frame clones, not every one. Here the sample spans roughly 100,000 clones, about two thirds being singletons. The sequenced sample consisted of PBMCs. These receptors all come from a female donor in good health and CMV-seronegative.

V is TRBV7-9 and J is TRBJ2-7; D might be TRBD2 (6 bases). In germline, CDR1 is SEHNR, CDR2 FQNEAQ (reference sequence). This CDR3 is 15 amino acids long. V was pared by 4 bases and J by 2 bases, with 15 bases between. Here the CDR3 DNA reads TGTGCCAGCAGCTCCCCCCGGGACTCCCCCTACGAGCAGTACTTC. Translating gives CASSSPRDSPYEQYF.

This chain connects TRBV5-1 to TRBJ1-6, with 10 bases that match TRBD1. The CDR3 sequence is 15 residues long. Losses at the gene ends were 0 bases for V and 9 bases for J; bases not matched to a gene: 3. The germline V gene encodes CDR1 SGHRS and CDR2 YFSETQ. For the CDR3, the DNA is TGCGCCAGCAGCTTGGGACAGGGGGCTAGTTCACCCCTCCACTTT. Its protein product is CASSLGQGASSPLHF.

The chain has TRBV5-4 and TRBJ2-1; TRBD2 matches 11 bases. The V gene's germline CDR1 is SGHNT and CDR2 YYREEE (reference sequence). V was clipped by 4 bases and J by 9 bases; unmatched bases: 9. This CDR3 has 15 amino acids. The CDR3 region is CASSGLAGGLGEQFF. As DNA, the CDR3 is TGTGCCAGCAGCGGCTTAGCGGGAGGGCTGGGTGAGCAGTTCTTC.

This chain's CDR3 is CASSIGKSNYGYTF. CDR3 DNA sequence: TGTGCCAGTAGTATTGGCAAGTCTAACTATGGCTACACCTTC. The chain couples TRBV19 to TRBJ1-2, with D unclear. The CDR3 is made up of 14 amino acids. The germline V gene has CDR1 LNHDA and CDR2 SQIVND (reference sequence). Between the trimmed V and J ends, which lost 3 bases and 0 bases, there was a span of 8 bases.

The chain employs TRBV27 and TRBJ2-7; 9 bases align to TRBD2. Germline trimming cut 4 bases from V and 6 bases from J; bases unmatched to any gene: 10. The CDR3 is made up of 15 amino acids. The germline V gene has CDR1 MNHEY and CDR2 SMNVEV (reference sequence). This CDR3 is CASSWDGGRAREQYF. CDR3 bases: TGTGCCAGCAGTTGGGACGGCGGGAGGGCCCGCGAGCAGTACTTC.

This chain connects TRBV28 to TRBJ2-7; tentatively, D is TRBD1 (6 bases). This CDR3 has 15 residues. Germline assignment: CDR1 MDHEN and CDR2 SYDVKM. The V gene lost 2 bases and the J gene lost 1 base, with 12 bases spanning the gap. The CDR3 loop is CASSLVRGLSYEQYF. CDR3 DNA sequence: TGTGCCAGCAGTTTAGTCAGGGGTCTTTCCTACGAGCAGTACTTC.

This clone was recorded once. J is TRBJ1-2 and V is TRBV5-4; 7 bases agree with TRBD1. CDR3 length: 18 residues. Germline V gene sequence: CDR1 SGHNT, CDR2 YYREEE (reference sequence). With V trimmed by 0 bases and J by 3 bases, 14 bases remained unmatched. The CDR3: CASSLGSPGGSWYYGYTF. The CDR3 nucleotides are TGTGCCAGCAGCTTGGGGTCGCCAGGGGGATCATGGTACTATGGCTACACCTTC.

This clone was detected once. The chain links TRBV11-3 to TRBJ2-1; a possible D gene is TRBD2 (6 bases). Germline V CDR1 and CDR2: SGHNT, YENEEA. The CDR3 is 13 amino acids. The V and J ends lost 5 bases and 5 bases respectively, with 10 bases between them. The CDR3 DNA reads TGTGCCAGCAGCCACCGGGAGAACAATGAGCAGTTCTTC. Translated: CASSHRENNEQFF.

The CDR3 reads CASSPLAGAGEQYF. In DNA, the CDR3 is TGTGCCAGCAGCCCGCTAGCGGGAGCTGGTGAGCAGTACTTC. V is TRBV6-1 and J is TRBJ2-7; 10 nucleotides align to TRBD2. Trimming cost V 6 bases and J 7 bases; bases outside gene matches: 9. The germline CDR1 and CDR2 sequences are MNHNS and SASEGT. The CDR3 is 14 amino acids.

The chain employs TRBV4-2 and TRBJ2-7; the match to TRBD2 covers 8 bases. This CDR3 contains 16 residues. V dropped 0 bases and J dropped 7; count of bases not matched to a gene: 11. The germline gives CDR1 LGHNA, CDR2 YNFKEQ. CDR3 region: CASSQDRREGPGEQYF. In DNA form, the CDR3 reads TGTGCCAGCAGCCAAGATAGACGGGAGGGGCCGGGTGAGCAGTACTTC.

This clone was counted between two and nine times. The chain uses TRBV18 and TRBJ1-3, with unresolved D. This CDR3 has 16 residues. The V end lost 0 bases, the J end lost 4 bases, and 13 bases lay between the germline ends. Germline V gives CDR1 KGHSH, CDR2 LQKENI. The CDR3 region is CASSPPTRTRGNTIYF. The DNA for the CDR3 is TGTGCCAGCTCACCACCGACTAGGACGAGGGGAAACACCATATATTTT.

The CDR3 nucleotides are TGTGCCAGCTCTCAGGGGGCGGATTACGGCTACACCTTC. Translated, it gives CASSQGADYGYTF. The J gene is TRBJ1-2, the V gene TRBV18, with 8 nucleotides matching TRBD1. This CDR3 is 13 amino acids long. Trimming at V came to 6 bases and at J to 8 bases, leaving 8 bases not matched to a gene. Germline assignment: CDR1 KGHSH and CDR2 LQKENI.

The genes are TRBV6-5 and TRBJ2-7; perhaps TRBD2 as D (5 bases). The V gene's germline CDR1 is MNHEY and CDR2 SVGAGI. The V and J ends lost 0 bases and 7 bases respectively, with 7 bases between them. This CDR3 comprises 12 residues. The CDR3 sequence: CASSYSPGEQYF. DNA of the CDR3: TGTGCCAGCAGTTACTCCCCGGGGGAGCAGTACTTC.

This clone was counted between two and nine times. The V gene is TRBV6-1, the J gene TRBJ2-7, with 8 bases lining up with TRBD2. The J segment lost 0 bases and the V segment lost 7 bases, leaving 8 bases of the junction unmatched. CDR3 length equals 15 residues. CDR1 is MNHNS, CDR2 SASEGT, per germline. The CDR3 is CASNVGSGSSYEQYF. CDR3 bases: TGTGCCAGCAACGTGGGGAGCGGGAGCTCCTACGAGCAGTACTTC.

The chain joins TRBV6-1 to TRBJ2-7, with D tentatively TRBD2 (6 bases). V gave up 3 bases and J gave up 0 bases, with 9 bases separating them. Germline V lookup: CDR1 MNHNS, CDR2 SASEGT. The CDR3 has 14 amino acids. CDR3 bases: TGTGCCAGCAGTGATATAGCGGCCTCCTACGAGCAGTACTTC. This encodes CASSDIAASYEQYF.

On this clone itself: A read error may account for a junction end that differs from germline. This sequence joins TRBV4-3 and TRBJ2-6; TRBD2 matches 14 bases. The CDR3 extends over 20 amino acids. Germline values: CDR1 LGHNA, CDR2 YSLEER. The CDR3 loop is CASSREWTSGRISGATVLTF. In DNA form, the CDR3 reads TGCGCCAGCAGCCGGGAGTGGACTAGCGGGAGGATATCTGGGGCCACCGTCCTGACTTTC.

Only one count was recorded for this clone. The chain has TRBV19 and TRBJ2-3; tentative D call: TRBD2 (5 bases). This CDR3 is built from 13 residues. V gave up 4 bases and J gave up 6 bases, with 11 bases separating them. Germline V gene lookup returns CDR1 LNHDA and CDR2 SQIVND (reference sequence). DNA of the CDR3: TGTGCCAGTAGTAACGGACTCAGGGATACGCAGTATTTT. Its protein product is CASSNGLRDTQYF.

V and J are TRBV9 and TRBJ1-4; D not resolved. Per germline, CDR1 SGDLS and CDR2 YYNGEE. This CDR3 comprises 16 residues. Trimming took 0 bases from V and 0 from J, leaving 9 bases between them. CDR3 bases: TGTGCCAGCAGCGTAGGAACCCCGGCAACTAATGAAAAACTGTTTTTT. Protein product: CASSVGTPATNEKLFF.

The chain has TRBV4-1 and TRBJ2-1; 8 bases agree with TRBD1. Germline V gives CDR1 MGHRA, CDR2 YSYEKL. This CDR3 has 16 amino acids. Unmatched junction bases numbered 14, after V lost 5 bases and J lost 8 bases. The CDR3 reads CASSEEGQGHWDEQFF. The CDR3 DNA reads TGCGCCAGCAGCGAGGAAGGACAGGGACATTGGGATGAGCAGTTCTTC.

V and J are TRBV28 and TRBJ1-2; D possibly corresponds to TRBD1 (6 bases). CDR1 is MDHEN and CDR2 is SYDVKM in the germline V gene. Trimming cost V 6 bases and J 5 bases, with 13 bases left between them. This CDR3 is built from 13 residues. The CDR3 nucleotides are TGTGCCAGCAGCCCTCCCAGGGGTTATGGCTACACCTTC. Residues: CASSPPRGYGYTF.